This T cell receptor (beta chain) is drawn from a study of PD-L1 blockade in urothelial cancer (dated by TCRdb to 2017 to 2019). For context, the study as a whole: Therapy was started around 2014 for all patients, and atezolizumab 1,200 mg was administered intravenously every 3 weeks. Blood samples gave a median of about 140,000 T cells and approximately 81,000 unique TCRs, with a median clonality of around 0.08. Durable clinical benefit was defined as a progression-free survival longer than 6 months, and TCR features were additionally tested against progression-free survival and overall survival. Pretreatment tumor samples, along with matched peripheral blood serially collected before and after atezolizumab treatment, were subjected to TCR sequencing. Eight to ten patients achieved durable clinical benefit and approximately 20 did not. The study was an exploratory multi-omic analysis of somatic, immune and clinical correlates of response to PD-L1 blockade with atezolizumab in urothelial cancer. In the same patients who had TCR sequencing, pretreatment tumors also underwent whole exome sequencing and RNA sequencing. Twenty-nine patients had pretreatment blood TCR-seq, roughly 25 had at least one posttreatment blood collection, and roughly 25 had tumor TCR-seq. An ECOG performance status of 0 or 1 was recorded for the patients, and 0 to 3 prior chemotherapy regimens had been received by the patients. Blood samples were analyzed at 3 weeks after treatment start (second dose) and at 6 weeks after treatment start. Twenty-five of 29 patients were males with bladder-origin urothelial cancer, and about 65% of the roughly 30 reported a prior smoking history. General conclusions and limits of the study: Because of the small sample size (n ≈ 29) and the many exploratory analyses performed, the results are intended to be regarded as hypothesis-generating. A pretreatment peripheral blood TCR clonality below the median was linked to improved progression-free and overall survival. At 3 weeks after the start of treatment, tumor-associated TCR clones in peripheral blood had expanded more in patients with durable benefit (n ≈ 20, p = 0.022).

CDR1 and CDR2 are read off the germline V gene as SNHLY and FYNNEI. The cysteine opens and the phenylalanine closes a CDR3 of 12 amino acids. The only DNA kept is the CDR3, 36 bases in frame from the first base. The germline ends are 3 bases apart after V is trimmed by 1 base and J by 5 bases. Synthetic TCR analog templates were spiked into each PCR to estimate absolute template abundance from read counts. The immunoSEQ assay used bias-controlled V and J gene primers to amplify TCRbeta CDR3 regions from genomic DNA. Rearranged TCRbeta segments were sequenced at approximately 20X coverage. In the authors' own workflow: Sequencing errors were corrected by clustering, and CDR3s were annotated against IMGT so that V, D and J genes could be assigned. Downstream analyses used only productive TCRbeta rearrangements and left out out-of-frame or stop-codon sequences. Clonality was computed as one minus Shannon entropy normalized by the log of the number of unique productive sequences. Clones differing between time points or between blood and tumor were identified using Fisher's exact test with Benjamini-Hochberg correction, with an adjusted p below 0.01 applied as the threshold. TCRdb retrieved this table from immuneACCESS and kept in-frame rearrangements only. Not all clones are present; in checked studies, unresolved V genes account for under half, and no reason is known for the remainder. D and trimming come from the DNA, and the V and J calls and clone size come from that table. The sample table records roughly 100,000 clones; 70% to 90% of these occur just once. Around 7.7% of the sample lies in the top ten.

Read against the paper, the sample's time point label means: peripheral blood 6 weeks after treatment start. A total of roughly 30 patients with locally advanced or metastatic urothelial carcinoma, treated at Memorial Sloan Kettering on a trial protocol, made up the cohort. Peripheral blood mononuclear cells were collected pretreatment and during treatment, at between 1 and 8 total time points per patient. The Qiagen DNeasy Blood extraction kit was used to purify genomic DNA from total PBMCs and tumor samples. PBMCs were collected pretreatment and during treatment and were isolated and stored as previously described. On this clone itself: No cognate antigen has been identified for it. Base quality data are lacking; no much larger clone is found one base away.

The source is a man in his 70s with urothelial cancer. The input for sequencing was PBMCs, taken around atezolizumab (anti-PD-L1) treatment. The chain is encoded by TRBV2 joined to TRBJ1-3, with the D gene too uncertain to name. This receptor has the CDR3 CASSEVRNTIYF. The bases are TGTGCCAGCAGTGAAGTAAGAAACACCATATATTTT.